This T cell receptor beta chain was retrieved from a study of T-cell reconstitution after alpha-beta-depleted transplantation in children. This clonotype was seen only a few times. Its antigen is not identified. Study-level results: Diversity and T-cell counts at one year after transplant derived mostly from new T cells. Reports say that about two months after transplant, the alpha-beta T cells came out of several hundred graft clones that had expanded.

A TCRbeta library incorporating unique molecular identifiers was prepared. One entry per CDR3 protein results from TCRdb running MiXCR on the PCR reads. The sample carries about 980,000 distinct CDR3 sequences, roughly 31% recorded once. The CDR3 contains 17 residues. Trimming took 6 bases from V and 0 from J; bases not matched to a gene: 5. CDR1 is SEHNR, CDR2 FQNEAQ, per germline (reference sequence). The sample was PBMCs, mostly from graft donor cells, taken 360 days after TCRalphabeta/CD19-depleted stem cell transplant. The chain combines TRBV7-9 with TRBJ2-6, with TRBD1 matching 10 bases. The source is a boy in the first two years of life who had a stem cell transplant for SCID, so the T cells may come from the graft donor. The CDR3: CASSSGTGASGANVLTF. The CDR3 DNA reads TGTGCCAGCAGTTCCGGGACAGGGGCCTCTGGGGCCAACGTCCTGACTTTC.